These 5 T cell receptor beta chains were all obtained from the same sample, sequenced in a study of cytomegalovirus exposure and HLA in healthy donors (dated by TCRdb to the late 2010s). Libraries came from the immunoSEQ multiplex PCR assay. For the multiplex PCR, a mixture combining 60 forward primers for TCR Vbeta segments and 13 reverse primers for TCR Jbeta segments was used. TCRdb obtained this table from immuneACCESS and retained in-frame rearrangements with V and J assigned. These tables miss some clones; where compared with another copy, unresolved V genes account for less than half of the shortfall, and the remainder is unexplained. The sample records some 150,000 clones, 8.9% of which are singletons. The ten most abundant clones make up roughly 6.4% of the sample. What was sequenced was PBMCs. The origin of the receptors is a woman aged 40-49 years in good health and CMV-seropositive.

This clone showed up just a few times. The chain recombines TRBV9 with TRBJ2-5, with D perhaps TRBD2 (6 bases). The CDR3 runs to 14 residues. V lost 3 bases and J 5 bases, leaving 14 bases between the germline ends. Germline-derived CDR1 and CDR2 are SGDLS and YYNGEE. CDR3 sequence reads: CASSGGTPRETQYF. The CDR3 DNA follows: TGTGCCAGCAGCGGCGGGACCCCTCGCGAGACCCAGTACTTC.

This clone was counted between two and nine times. The chain links TRBV5-1 to TRBJ1-4, with TRBD1 matching 9 bases. This CDR3 has 15 residues. Unmatched junction bases numbered 8, after V lost 4 bases and J lost 7 bases. Germline values: CDR1 SGHRS, CDR2 YFSETQ. CDR3 DNA: TGCGCCAGCAGCCCAGGACAGGGGAGGGGTGAAAAACTGTTTTTT. Translating it yields CASSPGQGRGEKLFF.

This clone was seen a handful of times. The chain is built from TRBV5-4 and TRBJ2-3; D is possibly TRBD1 (5 bases). Trimming took 8 bases from V and 6 from J, leaving 13 bases between them. This CDR3 is built from 12 residues. Germline values: CDR1 SGHNT, CDR2 YYREEE (reference sequence). In DNA, the CDR3 is TGTGCCAGTACAGGCGGAGCGGATACGCAGTATTTT. Protein sequence: CASTGGADTQYF. Full variable domain (remainder filled in from reference TRBV5-4 and TRBJ2-3): ETGVTQSPTHLIKTRGQQVTLRCSSQSGHNTVSWYQQALGQGPQFIFQYYREEENGRGNFPPRFSGLQFPNYSSELNVNALELDDSALYLCASTGGADTQYFGPGTRLTVL.

This clone occurred a few times. The rearrangement links TRBV5-4 to TRBJ1-2; 7 bases are shared with TRBD1. Germline lookup yields CDR1 SGHNT and CDR2 YYREEE (reference sequence). The CDR3 runs to 15 residues. Losses at the gene ends were 4 bases for V and 2 bases for J; bases not matched to a gene: 8. This CDR3 reads CASSGLRQGNYGYTF. The DNA for the CDR3 is TGTGCCAGCAGCGGCCTCCGACAGGGAAACTATGGCTACACCTTC.

This clone has more than one count but fewer than ten. V and J are TRBV9 and TRBJ2-1, with TRBD2 identical over 14 bases. This CDR3 has 16 amino acids. With V trimmed by 4 bases and J by 8 bases, 8 bases remained unmatched. CDR1 is SGDLS and CDR2 is YYNGEE in the germline V gene. In nucleotides, the CDR3 is TGTGCCAGCAGCCCGATACGACTAGCGGGGGGGGATGAGCAGTTCTTC. Translating it yields CASSPIRLAGGDEQFF.